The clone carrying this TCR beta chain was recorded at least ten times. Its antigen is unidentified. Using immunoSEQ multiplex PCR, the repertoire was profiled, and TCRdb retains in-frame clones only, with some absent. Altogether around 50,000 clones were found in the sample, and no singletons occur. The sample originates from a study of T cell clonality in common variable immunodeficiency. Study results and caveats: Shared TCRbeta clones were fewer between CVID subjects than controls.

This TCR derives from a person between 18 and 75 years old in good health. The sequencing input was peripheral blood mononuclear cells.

CDR3 sequence: CSALPVRDRLSEAFF. The sequenced part of the CDR3 DNA is TGCAGTGCTCTCCCGGTCAGGGACAGGTTGTCTGAA. This sequence joins TRBV20-1 and TRBJ1-1; 8 bases fit TRBD1. The read ends 3 residues shy of where the CDR3 ends; the end is completed using the germline J gene. The CDR3 loop spans 15 amino acids. V gave up 5 bases and J gave up 6 bases; unmatched junction bases: 14. Germline CDR1 and CDR2: DFQATT and SNEGSKA (reference sequence).